Following are 7 T cell receptor beta chains from one sample sequenced in a study of patients and donors after allogeneic stem cell transplantation. Using its own MiXCR run on the RT-PCR reads, TCRdb lists one record per CDR3 protein. The repertoire has roughly 9,400 distinct CDR3 sequences, 5.5% to 7% of them found once; the top ten carry more than 25%. The sequenced sample consisted of blood, either unsorted or a sorted T cell fraction (not recorded which). The receptor set was obtained from a human donor who was either an allogeneic HSCT recipient or a stem cell or donor lymphocyte infusion donor (not recorded which). It is not recorded whose cells these are; they may come from a transplant donor.

This clonotype has a handful of counts. The chain couples TRBV11-1 to TRBJ2-3; D may be TRBD2 (6 bases). Per germline, CDR1 SGHAT and CDR2 FQDESV (reference sequence). The length of the CDR3 is 17 residues. V was shortened by 5 bases and J by 3 bases, with 21 bases between the two germline ends. The CDR3 protein is CASSRPLGGGRTDTQYF. DNA for the CDR3: TGTGCCAGCAGCCGGCCTCTCGGGGGAGGTAGGACAGATACGCAGTATTTT.

The table lists this clonotype with a few counts. V gene TRBV28 combines with J gene TRBJ2-3; the D gene is possibly TRBD2 (6 bases). The V and J ends lost 7 bases and 2 bases respectively, with 16 bases between them. CDR3 length equals 15 residues. Per the germline V gene, CDR1 is MDHEN and CDR2 is SYDVKM. In DNA form, the CDR3 reads TGTGCCAGCAACGGGGGAGACAGCTTCACAGATACGCAGTATTTT. This encodes CASNGGDSFTDTQYF.

This clonotype appeared many times. The chain carries TRBV7-2 and TRBJ2-7, with D possibly TRBD2 on 5 matching bases. The CDR3 is 15 amino acids. Germline CDR1 reads SGHTA; CDR2 reads FQGNSA. The V end was cut by 1 base, the J end by 3 bases, with 13 bases between. The CDR3, as DNA: TGTGCCAGCAGCTTAGTCTCTGCGGGTGACTACGAGCAGTACTTC. Amino acid sequence: CASSLVSAGDYEQYF.

This clonotype was counted at least ten times. Here the CDR3 reads CASSHSNSGRVRNEQFF. CDR3 nucleotide sequence: TGCGCCAGCAGCCATAGCAATAGCGGGAGGGTAAGGAATGAGCAGTTCTTC. The chain uses TRBV4-1 and TRBJ2-1; TRBD2 aligns across 11 bases. This CDR3 is built from 17 residues. V shed 3 bases and J 7 bases; nucleotides not matched to a gene: 11. Germline V gene data show CDR1 as MGHRA and CDR2 as YSYEKL.

The rearrangement joins TRBV5-1 to TRBJ2-7; 10 bases fit TRBD1. Germline V gives CDR1 SGHRS, CDR2 YFSETQ. This CDR3 is 13 amino acids long. V was pared by 4 bases and J by 6 bases, with 4 bases of the junction left unmatched. Written as DNA, the CDR3 is TGCGCCAGCAGCCGGGACAGGGGATTCGAGCAGTACTTC. Residues: CASSRDRGFEQYF.

The V call is TRBV11-2, the J call TRBJ2-2; D is perhaps TRBD2 (5 bases). The V end was cut by 0 bases, the J end by 11 bases, with 13 bases between. CDR1 SGHAT and CDR2 FQNNGV come from the germline V gene. CDR3 length equals 14 residues. The CDR3 DNA sequence: TGTGCCAGCAGCTTAGATCGCGGACTGCCTGAGCTGTTTTTT. Residues: CASSLDRGLPELFF.

This clonotype was found many times. The gene calls are TRBV11-2 and TRBJ2-5; the D gene is possibly TRBD1 (6 bases). This CDR3 spans 15 amino acids. CDR1 and CDR2 (germline): SGHAT, FQNNGV. Trimming pared 4 bases from V and 2 bases from J, leaving 14 bases between. CDR3 loop: CASSWSQGQQETQYF. CDR3 coding DNA: TGTGCCAGCAGCTGGAGCCAGGGGCAACAAGAGACCCAGTACTTC.